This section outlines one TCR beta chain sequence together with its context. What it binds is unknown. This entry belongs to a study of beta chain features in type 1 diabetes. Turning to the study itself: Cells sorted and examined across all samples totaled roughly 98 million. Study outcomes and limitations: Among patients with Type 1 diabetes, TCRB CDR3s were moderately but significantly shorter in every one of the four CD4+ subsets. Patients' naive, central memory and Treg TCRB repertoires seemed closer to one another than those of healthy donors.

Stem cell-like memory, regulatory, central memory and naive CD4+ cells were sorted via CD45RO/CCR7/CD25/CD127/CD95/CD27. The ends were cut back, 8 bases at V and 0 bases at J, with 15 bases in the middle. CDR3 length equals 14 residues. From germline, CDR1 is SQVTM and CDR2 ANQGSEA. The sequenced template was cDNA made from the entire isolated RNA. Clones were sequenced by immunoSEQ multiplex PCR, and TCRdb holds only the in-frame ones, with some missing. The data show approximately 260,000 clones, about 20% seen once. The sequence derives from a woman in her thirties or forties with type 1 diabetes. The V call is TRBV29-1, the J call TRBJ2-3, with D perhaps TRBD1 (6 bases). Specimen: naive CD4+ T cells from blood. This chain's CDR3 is CSLLDSSSTDTQYF. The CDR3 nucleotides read TGCAGCTTATTGGACAGTTCTAGCACAGATACGCAGTATTTT.